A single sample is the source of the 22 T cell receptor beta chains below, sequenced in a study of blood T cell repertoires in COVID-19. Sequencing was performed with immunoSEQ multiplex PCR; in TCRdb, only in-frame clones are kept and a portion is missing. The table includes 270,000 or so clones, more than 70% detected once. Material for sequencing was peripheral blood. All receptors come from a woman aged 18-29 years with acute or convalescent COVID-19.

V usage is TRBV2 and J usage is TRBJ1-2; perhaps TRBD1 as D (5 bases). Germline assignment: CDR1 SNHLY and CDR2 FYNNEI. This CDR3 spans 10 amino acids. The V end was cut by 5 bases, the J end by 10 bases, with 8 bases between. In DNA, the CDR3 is TGTGCCAGCAGTACGGGGGACTACACCTTC. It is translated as CASSTGDYTF.

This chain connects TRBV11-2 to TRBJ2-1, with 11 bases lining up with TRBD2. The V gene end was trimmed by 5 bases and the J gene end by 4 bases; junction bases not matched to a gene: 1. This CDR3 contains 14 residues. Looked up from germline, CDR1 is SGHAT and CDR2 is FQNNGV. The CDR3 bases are TGTGCCAGCAGCCCTAGCGGGGGGTACAATGAGCAGTTCTTC. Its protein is CASSPSGGYNEQFF.

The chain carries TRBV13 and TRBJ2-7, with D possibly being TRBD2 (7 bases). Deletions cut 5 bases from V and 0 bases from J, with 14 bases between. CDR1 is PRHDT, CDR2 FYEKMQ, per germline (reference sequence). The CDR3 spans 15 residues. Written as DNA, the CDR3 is TGTGCCAGCAGCCCCGAGGGGGGGGGCTCCTACGAGCAGTACTTC. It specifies CASSPEGGGSYEQYF.

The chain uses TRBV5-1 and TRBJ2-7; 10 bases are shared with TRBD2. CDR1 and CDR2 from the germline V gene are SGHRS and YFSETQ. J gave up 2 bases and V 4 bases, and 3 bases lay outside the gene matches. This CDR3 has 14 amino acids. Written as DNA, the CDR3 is TGCGCCAGCAGCGTCACTAGCGGGGCCTACGAGCAGTACTTC. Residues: CASSVTSGAYEQYF.

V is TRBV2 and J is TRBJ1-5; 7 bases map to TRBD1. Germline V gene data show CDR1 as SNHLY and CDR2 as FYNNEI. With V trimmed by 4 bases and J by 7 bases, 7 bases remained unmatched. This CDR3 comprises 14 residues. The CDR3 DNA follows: TGTGCCAGCAGTGGCGACAGGGACGGCCAGCCCCAGCATTTT. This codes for CASSGDRDGQPQHF.

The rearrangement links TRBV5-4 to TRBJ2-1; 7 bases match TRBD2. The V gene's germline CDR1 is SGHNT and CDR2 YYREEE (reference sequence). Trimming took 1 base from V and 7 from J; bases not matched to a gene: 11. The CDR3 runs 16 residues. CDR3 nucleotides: TGTGCCAGCAGCTTGTTTGCAACGGGAGGATCAAATGAGCAGTTCTTC. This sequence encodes CASSLFATGGSNEQFF.

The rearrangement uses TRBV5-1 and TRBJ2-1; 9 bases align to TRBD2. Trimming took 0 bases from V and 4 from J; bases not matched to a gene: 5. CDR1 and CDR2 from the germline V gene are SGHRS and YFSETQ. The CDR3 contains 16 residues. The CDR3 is CASSLGSGRGYNEQFF. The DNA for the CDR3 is TGCGCCAGCAGCTTGGGTAGCGGGAGAGGATACAATGAGCAGTTCTTC.

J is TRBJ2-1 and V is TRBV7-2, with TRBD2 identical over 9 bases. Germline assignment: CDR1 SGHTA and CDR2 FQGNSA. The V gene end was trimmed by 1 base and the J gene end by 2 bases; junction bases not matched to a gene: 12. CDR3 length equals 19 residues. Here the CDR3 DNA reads TGTGCCAGCAGCTTAGTATCGGCCAAAGCGGGAGGCGCCTACAATGAGCAGTTCTTC. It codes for CASSLVSAKAGGAYNEQFF.

The CDR3 here is CASSQERAELPYEQYF. CDR3 coding DNA: TGCGCCAGCAGCCAAGAACGAGCGGAGTTGCCCTACGAGCAGTACTTC. This chain connects TRBV4-3 to TRBJ2-7; possible D gene TRBD2, 5 bases. This CDR3 region has 16 residues. Germline-derived CDR1 and CDR2 are LGHNA and YSLEER. V was pared by 0 bases and J by 2 bases, with 14 bases between.

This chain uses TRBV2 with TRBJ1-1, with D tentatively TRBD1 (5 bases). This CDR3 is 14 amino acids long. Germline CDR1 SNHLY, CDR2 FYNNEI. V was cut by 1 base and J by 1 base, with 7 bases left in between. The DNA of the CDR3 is TGTGCCAGCAGTGAAGGCGGGGCGAACACTGAAGCTTTCTTT. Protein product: CASSEGGANTEAFF.

CDR3 coding DNA: TGTGCCAGCAGTTGGGGACAGGGGGCGGGCGAGCAGTACTTC. Translating gives CASSWGQGAGEQYF. V usage is TRBV28 and J usage is TRBJ2-7, with 12 bases aligning to TRBD1. Germline assignment: CDR1 MDHEN and CDR2 SYDVKM. V shed 4 bases, J shed 6 bases, and the junction held 4 bases outside the gene matches. The CDR3 is made up of 14 amino acids.

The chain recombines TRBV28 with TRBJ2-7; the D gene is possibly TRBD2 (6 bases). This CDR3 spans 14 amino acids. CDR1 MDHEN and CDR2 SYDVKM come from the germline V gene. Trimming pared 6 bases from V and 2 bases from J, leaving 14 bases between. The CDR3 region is CASSRSGRTYEQYF. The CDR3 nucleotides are TGTGCCAGCAGCCGATCCGGGAGAACCTACGAGCAGTACTTC.

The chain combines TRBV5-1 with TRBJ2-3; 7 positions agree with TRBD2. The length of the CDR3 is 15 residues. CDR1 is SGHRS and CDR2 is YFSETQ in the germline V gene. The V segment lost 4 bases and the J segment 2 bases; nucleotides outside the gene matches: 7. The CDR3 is CASSPGLRNTDTQYF. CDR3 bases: TGCGCCAGCAGCCCGGGACTACGAAACACAGATACGCAGTATTTT.

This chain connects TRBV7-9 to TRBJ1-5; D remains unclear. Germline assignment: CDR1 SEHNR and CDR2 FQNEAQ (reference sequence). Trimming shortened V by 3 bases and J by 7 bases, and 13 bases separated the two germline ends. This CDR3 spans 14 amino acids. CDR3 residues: CASSFSASSQPQHF. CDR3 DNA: TGTGCCAGCAGCTTCTCGGCGTCTAGCCAGCCCCAGCATTTT.

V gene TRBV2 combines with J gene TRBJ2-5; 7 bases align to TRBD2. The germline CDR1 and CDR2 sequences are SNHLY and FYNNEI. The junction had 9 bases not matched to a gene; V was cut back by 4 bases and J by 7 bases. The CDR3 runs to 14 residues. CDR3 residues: CASSAGRDRPTQYF. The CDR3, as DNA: TGTGCCAGCAGTGCGGGGAGGGACCGCCCGACCCAGTACTTC.

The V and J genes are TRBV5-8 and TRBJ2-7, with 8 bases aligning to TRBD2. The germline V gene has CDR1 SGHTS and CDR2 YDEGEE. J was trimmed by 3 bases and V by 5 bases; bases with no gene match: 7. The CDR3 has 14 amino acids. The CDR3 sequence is CASRRGLGLYEQYF. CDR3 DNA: TGTGCCAGCAGACGGGGACTAGGGCTCTACGAGCAGTACTTC.

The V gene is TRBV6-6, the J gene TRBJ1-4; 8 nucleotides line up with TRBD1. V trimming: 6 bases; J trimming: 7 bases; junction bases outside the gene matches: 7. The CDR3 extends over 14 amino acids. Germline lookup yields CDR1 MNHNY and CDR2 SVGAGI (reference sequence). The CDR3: CASSRQGLGEKLFF. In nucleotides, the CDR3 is TGTGCCAGCAGCCGACAGGGGTTGGGTGAAAAACTGTTTTTT.

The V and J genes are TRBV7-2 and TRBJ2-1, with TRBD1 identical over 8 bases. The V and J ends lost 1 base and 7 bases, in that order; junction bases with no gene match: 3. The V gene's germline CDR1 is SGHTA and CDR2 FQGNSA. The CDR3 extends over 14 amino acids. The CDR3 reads CASSLGNRGNEQFF. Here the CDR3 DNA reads TGTGCCAGCAGCTTAGGGAACAGGGGGAATGAGCAGTTCTTC.

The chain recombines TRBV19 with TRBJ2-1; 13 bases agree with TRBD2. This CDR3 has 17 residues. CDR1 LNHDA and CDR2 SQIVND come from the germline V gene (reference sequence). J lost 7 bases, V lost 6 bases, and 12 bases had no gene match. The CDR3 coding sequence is TGTGCCAGTAGGACGATCCAACTAGCGGGAGGGCAAAATGAGCAGTTCTTC. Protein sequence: CASRTIQLAGGQNEQFF. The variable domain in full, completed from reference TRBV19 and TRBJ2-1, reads DGGITQSPKYLFRKEGQNVTLSCEQNLNHDAMYWYRQDPGQGLRLIYYSQIVNDFQKGDIAEGYSVSREKKESFPLTVTSAQKNPTAFYLCASRTIQLAGGQNEQFFGPGTRLTVL.

As DNA, the CDR3 is TGTGCCAGCAGTTTAGTGGGGCCTAAAAACGAGCAGTACTTC. Its protein product is CASSLVGPKNEQYF. This chain links TRBV27 with TRBJ2-7, with a weak D call TRBD1 (5 bases). Germline-derived CDR1 and CDR2 are MNHEY and SMNVEV (reference sequence). CDR3 length: 14 amino acids. Trimming removed 2 bases at V and 5 bases at J, with 13 bases between.

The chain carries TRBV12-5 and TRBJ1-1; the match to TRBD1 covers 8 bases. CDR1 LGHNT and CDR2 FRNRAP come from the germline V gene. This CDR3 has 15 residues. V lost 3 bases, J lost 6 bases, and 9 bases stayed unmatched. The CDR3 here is CASGLSAGGVSEAFF. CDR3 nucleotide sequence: TGTGCTAGTGGTTTAAGTGCAGGGGGCGTTTCTGAAGCTTTCTTT.

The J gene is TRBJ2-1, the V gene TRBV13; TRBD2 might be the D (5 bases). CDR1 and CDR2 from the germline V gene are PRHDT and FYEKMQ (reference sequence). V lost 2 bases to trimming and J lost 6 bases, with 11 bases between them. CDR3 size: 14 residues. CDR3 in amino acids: CASSLTGMGNEQFF. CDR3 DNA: TGTGCCAGCAGCTTAACCGGGATGGGCAATGAGCAGTTCTTC. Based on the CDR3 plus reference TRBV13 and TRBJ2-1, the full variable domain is AAGVIQSPRHLIKEKRETATLKCYPIPRHDTVYWYQQGPGQDPQFLISFYEKMQSDKGSIPDRFSAQQFSDYHSELNMSSLELGDSALYFCASSLTGMGNEQFFGPGTRLTVL.